This T cell receptor (beta chain) is from a study of CXCR3-negative and CXCR3-positive naive CD8 T cells. Notes on the study in general: Upon cryopreservation, CXCR3 expression partially decreased, and most assays used fresh PBMCs. Memory, not naive, CXCR3-negative and CXCR3-positive cells differed in TRBV-TRBJ usage. Against CXCR3-negative naive cells, CXCR3-positive naive cells showed more hydrophobic TRB CDR3s.

To note about this clonotype: Its antigen is not identified.

The CDR3 loop spans 13 amino acids. Germline lookup yields CDR1 MGHRA and CDR2 YSYEKL. In preparing the TRB cDNA libraries, 5' RACE with UMI labels was used. Reanalyzing the 5' RACE reads, TCRdb keeps one entry per CDR3 protein, without DNA. This repertoire comprises roughly 110,000 distinct CDR3 sequences; its ten largest clones make up roughly 0.38%. The chain links TRBV4-1 to TRBJ1-1; as DNA is missing, the TRBD1 call by TCRdb cannot be tested. The TCR sequence derives from a human donor in good health. Some clones in this sample may be carry-over from other donors' samples. Sequencing was carried out using naive CXCR3+ CD8+ T cells from blood. Subset in this sample: CD45RO-CCR7+CD27+CD95- naive CD8+ T cells expressing CXCR3 (TNR3+). This chain's CDR3 is CASSQLRDTEAFF.